Listed below are T cell receptor beta chains from one sample, sequenced in a study of T cells in Graves' hyperthyroidism and ophthalmopathy. TCRdb redid the calling of the multiplex PCR reads with MiXCR, one entry per CDR3 protein. Of around 600,000 distinct CDR3 sequences in the sample, over 12% are singletons; the top ten hold roughly 7.1%. Material: blood. These receptors were collected from a woman under 30 with Graves' ophthalmopathy. Both conserved end residues are part of each CDR3. The order of the fields is clone size, J gene, D gene, V gene, CDR3 protein, CDR3 DNA. The D gene is left open where the match is weak. Clone size, where shown, is once, few, many, or a class for clones that have expanded.

>many|TRBJ2-2|TRBD2|TRBV11-2
CASSLWAGANTGELFF
TGTGCCAGCAGCTTATGGGCGGGAGCGAACACCGGGGAGCTGTTTTTT
>.|TRBJ1-6|.|TRBV27
CASRDTSYNSPLHF
TGTGCCAGCCGTGACACCTCCTATAATTCACCCCTCCACTTT
>.|TRBJ2-7|.|TRBV11-2
CASSPRLVSYEQYF
TGTGCCAGCAGCCCTCGACTAGTCTCCTACGAGCAGTACTTC
>.|TRBJ1-1|TRBD1|TRBV19
CASSVTGVEAFF
TGTGCCAGTAGTGTGACAGGGGTTGAAGCTTTCTTT
>.|TRBJ1-2|TRBD1|TRBV4-2
CASSQDPAGGENGYTF
TGTGCCAGCAGCCAAGACCCGGCAGGGGGCGAAAATGGCTACACCTTC
>many|TRBJ2-7|TRBD2|TRBV7-2
CASSLPGGIDEQYF
TGTGCCAGCAGCTTACCCGGGGGGATCGACGAGCAGTACTTC
>.|TRBJ2-2|TRBD1|TRBV25-1
CASSDRGPAGELFF
TGTGCCAGCAGTGACAGGGGGCCGGCCGGGGAGCTGTTTTTT
>few|TRBJ1-1|.|TRBV10-3
CTISWQTGSTEAFF
TGTACCATCTCGTGGCAAACGGGGAGCACTGAAGCTTTCTTT
>.|TRBJ2-5|.|TRBV28
CASSGGGTAQETQYF
TGTGCCAGCAGTGGGGGGGGGACAGCCCAAGAGACCCAGTACTTC
>.|TRBJ2-5|.|TRBV19
CASRNSQETQYF
TGTGCCAGTAGAAACTCCCAAGAGACCCAGTACTTC
>.|TRBJ2-7|.|TRBV11-3
CASSPRVQDEQYF
TGTGCCAGCAGCCCCCGGGTACAAGACGAGCAGTACTTC
>.|TRBJ1-6|.|TRBV28
CASSLPGSNSPLHF
TGTGCCAGCTCCCTGCCCGGTAGTAATTCACCCCTCCACTTT
>few|TRBJ1-5|.|TRBV27
CASSFGLGGSNQPQHF
TGTGCCAGCAGTTTTGGGTTGGGGGGGAGCAATCAGCCCCAGCATTTT
>many|TRBJ2-2|.|TRBV12-3/TRBV12-4
CASSSPEREFSSNAGELFF
TGTGCCAGCAGTTCCCCTGAACGGGAGTTCTCCAGCAACGCCGGGGAGCTGTTTTTT
>many|TRBJ1-2|.|TRBV30
CAWNPSGVGGYTF
TGTGCCTGGAATCCATCAGGGGTTGGTGGCTACACCTTC
>many|TRBJ1-2|TRBD1|TRBV11-2
CASSFAGGASPAYGYTF
TGTGCCAGCAGCTTTGCAGGGGGCGCCTCCCCGGCCTATGGCTACACCTTC